One sample yielded the 23 T cell receptor beta chains listed below, sequenced in a study of T cells after yellow fever vaccination. One entry per CDR3 protein, called by TCRdb with MiXCR from the 5' RACE reads. The sample holds 350,000 to 450,000 distinct CDR3 sequences; more than 5.5% are singletons and the top ten take around 16%. The source material was PBMCs, sampled 5 days after the yellow fever booster vaccination. These receptors came from a man under 40 who received the YFV17D yellow fever vaccine.

This clonotype was found a few times. J is TRBJ2-7 and V is TRBV7-2; 14 positions agree with TRBD2. The germline gives CDR1 SGHTA, CDR2 FQGNSA. The V and J ends lost 5 bases and 11 bases, in that order; junction bases with no gene match: 8. The CDR3 is 14 residues long. The CDR3 here is CASSPGTSGSGEYF. In DNA form, the CDR3 reads TGTGCCAGCAGCCCCGGGACTAGCGGGAGCGGGGAGTACTTC. The whole variable domain, remainder taken from reference TRBV7-2 and TRBJ2-7, is GAGVSQSPSNKVTEKGKDVELRCDPISGHTALYWYRQSLGQGLEFLIYFQGNSAPDKSGLPSDRFSAERTGGSVSTLTIQRTQQEDSAVYLCASSPGTSGSGEYFGPGTRLTVT.

This clonotype was observed a handful of times. V usage is TRBV7-2 and J usage is TRBJ2-5; 8 bases are shared with TRBD2. The CDR3 covers 15 residues. Trimming took 2 bases from V and 4 from J; bases not matched to a gene: 6. Germline V gives CDR1 SGHTA, CDR2 FQGNSA. The CDR3 region has the DNA TGTGCCAGCAGCTTACAAGCGGGAGCGGCAGAGACCCAGTACTTC. Translating it yields CASSLQAGAAETQYF.

A remark on this clonotype: Germline is not matched at one junction end, which may reflect a read error. The rearrangement joins TRBV5-5 to TRBJ2-1, with TRBD1 as a possible D gene (5 bases). The CDR3 extends over 15 amino acids. Germline V lookup: CDR1 SGHKS, CDR2 YYEKEE (reference sequence). The CDR3 loop reads CASSLTGIGQGEPFF. The CDR3 bases are TGTGCCAGCAGCTTGACTGGGATTGGGCAGGGTGAGCCGTTCTTC.

The chain employs TRBV12-3 or TRBV12-4 and TRBJ2-1; 7 bases are shared with TRBD1. This CDR3 has 12 residues. V shed 6 bases, J shed 7 bases, and the junction held 3 bases outside the gene matches. CDR3 loop: CASSQTGNEQFF. DNA for the CDR3: TGTGCCAGCAGCCAGACAGGGAATGAGCAGTTCTTC.

This clonotype was recorded at least ten times. The V and J genes are TRBV6-4 and TRBJ2-1; D not resolved. The CDR3 consists of 15 residues. Trimming took 6 bases from V and 0 from J, leaving 12 bases between them. CDR1 is MRHNA, CDR2 SNTAGT, per germline. In nucleotides, the CDR3 is TGTGCCAGCAGATTGGTCGCTAGCTCCTACAATGAGCAGTTCTTC. As protein: CASRLVASSYNEQFF.

This clonotype was detected a few times. The chain carries TRBV5-1 and TRBJ2-3; 7 bases are a match to TRBD2. The CDR3 length is 14 residues. Germline V gives CDR1 SGHRS, CDR2 YFSETQ. Trimming removed 3 bases from V and 3 bases from J; junction bases left unmatched: 4. Here the CDR3 reads CASSYGLDTDTQYF. CDR3 bases: TGCGCCAGCAGCTATGGACTAGATACAGATACGCAGTATTTT.

In this sample, this clonotype turned up a few times. The chain carries TRBV12-3 or TRBV12-4 and TRBJ1-2; weak D call: TRBD1 (5 bases). V lost 5 bases, J lost 3 bases, and 16 bases lay in between. The CDR3 covers 15 residues. The CDR3 loop reads CASSLKSGTDYGYTF. CDR3 in DNA: TGTGCCAGCAGTCTAAAATCGGGGACCGACTATGGCTACACCTTC.

The chain recombines TRBV20-1 with TRBJ1-2; 9 bases are shared with TRBD1. The CDR3 spans 13 residues. The germline V gene has CDR1 DFQATT and CDR2 SNEGSKA (reference sequence). Losses at the gene ends were 3 bases for V and 12 bases for J; bases not matched to a gene: 11. Here the CDR3 DNA reads TGCAGTGCTAGGGCCGGGACAGGGTCTCCGGACACCTTC. Translated, it gives CSARAGTGSPDTF.

This clonotype was seen at least ten times. At one boundary the junction diverges from the germline segment, which might be a read error. The rearrangement uses TRBV7-2 and TRBJ2-5, with D unresolved. CDR1 SGHTA and CDR2 FQGNSA come from the germline V gene. The CDR3 loop spans 13 amino acids. The CDR3 DNA reads as TGTGCCAGCAGCTTAGGGGTTCTAGAGCCCCAGTACTTC. The encoded protein is CASSLGVLEPQYF.

This clonotype appeared many times. The chain carries TRBV7-6 and TRBJ2-2; D unclear. This CDR3 contains 15 residues. V dropped 2 bases and J dropped 0 bases, with 7 bases sitting between them. Looked up from germline, CDR1 is SGHVS and CDR2 is FNYEAQ. The CDR3 is CASSLWESNTGELFF. CDR3 DNA: TGTGCCAGCAGCTTATGGGAATCGAACACCGGGGAGCTGTTTTTT.

This sequence joins TRBV7-6 and TRBJ2-7; D might be TRBD1 (5 bases). V dropped 5 bases and J dropped 4 bases, with 15 bases sitting between them. This CDR3 is built from 14 residues. Germline V gene data show CDR1 as SGHVS and CDR2 as FNYEAQ. The CDR3 sequence is CASSPGSAGYEQYF. The DNA for the CDR3 is TGTGCCAGCAGCCCAGGGTCTGCCGGGTACGAGCAGTACTTC.

The chain carries TRBV5-1 and TRBJ2-5; possible D gene TRBD1, 5 bases. The V end was cut by 1 base, the J end by 5 bases, with 15 bases between. This CDR3 region has 15 residues. CDR1 and CDR2 from the germline V gene are SGHRS and YFSETQ. The CDR3 DNA is TGCGCCAGCAGCTTGTCCGATGACAGCGCGGAGACCCAGTACTTC. Its translation is CASSLSDDSAETQYF. The full variable domain, rest sourced from reference TRBV5-1 and TRBJ2-5, is KAGVTQTPRYLIKTRGQQVTLSCSPISGHRSVSWYQQTPGQGLQFLFEYFSETQRNKGNFPGRFSGRQFSNSRSEMNVSTLELGDSALYLCASSLSDDSAETQYFGPGTRLLVL.

This clonotype has only a few counts. The chain combines TRBV7-9 with TRBJ2-3; the D gene could be TRBD1 or TRBD2 (6 bases each). Germline CDR1 is SEHNR and CDR2 is FQNEAQ (reference sequence). This CDR3 is built from 17 residues. V lost 1 base and J lost 5, with 19 bases in between. CDR3 in amino acids: CASSLGRGTFVGDTQYF. The CDR3 nucleotides read TGTGCCAGCAGCTTAGGACGCGGGACATTTGTAGGAGATACGCAGTATTTT.

CDR3 sequence: CSVEVREKYTGELFF. CDR3 DNA: TGCAGCGTTGAAGTTCGGGAGAAGTACACCGGGGAGCTGTTTTTT. V and J are TRBV29-1 and TRBJ2-2, with TRBD2 as a possible D gene (6 bases). V gave up 1 base and J gave up 3 bases, with 12 bases separating them. This CDR3 is 15 amino acids long. CDR1 is SQVTM, CDR2 ANQGSEA, per germline.

This clonotype was observed a handful of times. The chain joins TRBV9 to TRBJ2-7; 14 nucleotides match TRBD2. V was clipped by 3 bases and J by 4 bases; unmatched bases: 6. Germline loops: CDR1 SGDLS, CDR2 YYNGEE. CDR3 length: 16 residues. CDR3 amino acids: CASSAGLAGGGYEQYF. The CDR3 region has the DNA TGTGCCAGCAGCGCCGGACTAGCGGGGGGAGGTTACGAGCAGTACTTC.

This clonotype was found a few times. The V gene is TRBV12-3 or TRBV12-4, the J gene TRBJ2-5; TRBD1 matches at 7 bases. Losses at the gene ends were 10 bases for V and 1 base for J; bases not matched to a gene: 21. CDR3 length: 18 amino acids. For the CDR3, the DNA is TGTGCCATTTGCCCCCCAACCAACAGGGCAGGGGGCCAAGAGACCCAGTACTTC. Protein: CAICPPTNRAGGQETQYF.

This clonotype has ten or more counts. The chain carries TRBV7-8 and TRBJ1-2; maybe TRBD1 (5 bases). This CDR3 spans 13 amino acids. Germline V gene sequence: CDR1 SGHVS, CDR2 FQNEAQ. V was shortened by 6 bases and J by 6 bases, with 14 bases between the two germline ends. The CDR3 reads CASSPRWGDGYTF. CDR3 DNA sequence: TGTGCCAGCAGTCCCAGGTGGGGGGATGGCTACACCTTC.

This clonotype has only a few counts. V is TRBV6-2 or TRBV6-3 and J is TRBJ1-2; D not certain. Germline CDR1 is MNHEY and CDR2 is SVGEGT. The V end was cut by 6 bases, the J end by 2 bases, with 19 bases between. The CDR3 sequence is 16 residues long. The CDR3 DNA sequence: TGTGCCAGCAGATTCTCCTACGAAGCGATAAACTATGGCTACACCTTC. Residues: CASRFSYEAINYGYTF.

This clonotype appeared many times. The chain employs TRBV15 and TRBJ1-2; D gene ambiguous. V lost 0 bases and J lost 2, with 7 bases in between. CDR1 is LNHNV and CDR2 is YYDKDF in the germline V gene (reference sequence). This CDR3 contains 14 residues. CDR3 nucleotide sequence: TGTGCCACCAGCAGAGATTCAGGAAACTATGGCTACACCTTC. Translating gives CATSRDSGNYGYTF.

This clonotype was found a few times. The chain recombines TRBV4-3 with TRBJ2-1; a weak D match, TRBD1 (6 bases). The CDR3 consists of 15 residues. V was clipped by 4 bases and J by 0 bases, with 10 bases between them. CDR1 and CDR2 from the germline V gene are LGHNA and YSLEER. In DNA, the CDR3 is TGCGCCAGCAGCCGAACAGGGACCTCCTACAATGAGCAGTTCTTC. This encodes CASSRTGTSYNEQFF.

This clonotype has more than one count but fewer than ten. The rearrangement uses TRBV29-1 and TRBJ2-5; D unclear. Germline CDR1 reads SQVTM; CDR2 reads ANQGSEA. The CDR3 runs to 12 residues. Trimming stripped 1 base from V and 5 bases from J, with 8 bases between. CDR3 DNA: TGCAGCGTTGAAGTGGGAATGGAGACCCAGTACTTC. It yields the protein CSVEVGMETQYF.

This clonotype was observed a few times. The genes are TRBV29-1 and TRBJ2-5; 7 positions agree with TRBD2. Germline V lookup: CDR1 SQVTM, CDR2 ANQGSEA. This CDR3 has 11 amino acids. V trimming: 8 bases; J trimming: 5 bases; junction bases outside the gene matches: 5. CDR3 sequence (DNA): TGCAGCTCCGGGGAGGGGGAGACCCAGTACTTC. It is translated as CSSGEGETQYF.

The rearrangement links TRBV4-3 to TRBJ2-7, with D unresolved. There are 15 residues in the CDR3. With 0 bases removed from V and 6 bases from J, the gap between germline ends came to 15 bases. Germline CDR1 reads LGHNA; CDR2 reads YSLEER. CDR3 protein: CASSQEWGTEGEQYF. In DNA form, the CDR3 reads TGCGCCAGCAGCCAAGAATGGGGAACCGAAGGCGAGCAGTACTTC.